This is a list of T cell receptor beta chains from one sample in a study of T cells after yellow fever vaccination. TCRdb ran MiXCR on the 5' RACE reads and lists one entry per CDR3 protein. The table includes 450,000 to 550,000 distinct CDR3 sequences, 20% to 25% detected once. Sequences were derived from PBMCs, sampled about 21 days after the first yellow fever vaccination. The receptors derive from a man younger than 35 who received the YFV17D yellow fever vaccine. Each CDR3 is given with its conserved first and last residue. The order of the fields is CDR3 DNA, CDR3 protein, clone size, D gene, V gene, J gene. The D gene is left open where the match is weak. Rows may omit the clone size; those that give it use once, few, many or a size class.

cdr3_nt: TGTGCCAGCAGTAGAGGCATGGGTGGCTACACCTTC
cdr3_aa: CASSRGMGGYTF
clone_size: once
d_call: -
v_call: TRBV12-3/TRBV12-4
j_call: TRBJ1-2

cdr3_nt: TGTGCCATCAGTCCCACTTATGGACTAGTGTCGGTTGAGCAGTTCTTC
cdr3_aa: CAISPTYGLVSVEQFF
clone_size: many
d_call: TRBD2
v_call: TRBV10-3
j_call: TRBJ2-1

cdr3_nt: TGTGCCAGCAGTTCCCCTCGCGGTGGGGGGGAAACCTACAATGAGCAGTTCTTC
cdr3_aa: CASSSPRGGGETYNEQFF
clone_size: many
d_call: TRBD2
v_call: TRBV28
j_call: TRBJ2-1

cdr3_nt: TGCAGCGTTGAACTAGTGACAGATACGCAGTATTTT
cdr3_aa: CSVELVTDTQYF
clone_size: -
d_call: -
v_call: TRBV29-1
j_call: TRBJ2-3

cdr3_nt: TGTGCCAGCAGCTTTCTTCCGCAGCTTTATGGCTACACCTTC
cdr3_aa: CASSFLPQLYGYTF
clone_size: few
d_call: -
v_call: TRBV7-9
j_call: TRBJ1-2

cdr3_nt: TGTGCCAGTACTTATAGCTGGGTCGGGGAGCTGTTTTTT
cdr3_aa: CASTYSWVGELFF
clone_size: -
d_call: -
v_call: TRBV19
j_call: TRBJ2-2

cdr3_nt: TGCGCCAGCAGCTTGACGGGAGAACCTTACGAGCAGTACTTC
cdr3_aa: CASSLTGEPYEQYF
clone_size: few
d_call: -
v_call: TRBV5-1
j_call: TRBJ2-7

cdr3_nt: TGTGCCAGCAGCCCTAGAAACCCCAAATGGGCCCCCCAAGAGACCCAGTACTTC
cdr3_aa: CASSPRNPKWAPQETQYF
clone_size: once
d_call: -
v_call: TRBV6-2/TRBV6-3
j_call: TRBJ2-5

cdr3_nt: TGCAGTGCGGCCTTCAATGAGCAGTTCTTC
cdr3_aa: CSAAFNEQFF
clone_size: -
d_call: -
v_call: TRBV20-1
j_call: TRBJ2-1

cdr3_nt: TGTGCCAGCAGCATCGGACAGAGGGAAGCTTTCTTT
cdr3_aa: CASSIGQREAFF
clone_size: -
d_call: -
v_call: TRBV3-1
j_call: TRBJ1-1

cdr3_nt: TGTGCCAGCAGCGGTCTGAATAGCCAAGAGACCCAGTACTTC
cdr3_aa: CASSGLNSQETQYF
clone_size: few
d_call: -
v_call: TRBV5-6
j_call: TRBJ2-5

cdr3_nt: TGTGCCAGCAGTAGGTCTAGGGGCGAACAATCACCCCTCCACTTT
cdr3_aa: CASSRSRGEQSPLHF
clone_size: few
d_call: -
v_call: TRBV6-1
j_call: TRBJ1-6

cdr3_nt: TGTGCCAGCAGTTACTTACCTTCGGGGTTCGGCACTGAAGCTTTCTTT
cdr3_aa: CASSYLPSGFGTEAFF
clone_size: -
d_call: -
v_call: TRBV6-5
j_call: TRBJ1-1

cdr3_nt: TGCAGTGCCCCAGGGGACAGGGGTTTCAGGGAGCAGTTCTTC
cdr3_aa: CSAPGDRGFREQFF
clone_size: -
d_call: TRBD1
v_call: TRBV20-1
j_call: TRBJ2-1

cdr3_nt: TGTGCCATCAGTGCAGGGCCCCCCCTCGAGCAGTACTTC
cdr3_aa: CAISAGPPLEQYF
clone_size: -
d_call: -
v_call: TRBV10-3
j_call: TRBJ2-7

cdr3_nt: TGTGCCAGCAGTTCGGCTGTCTACAATCAGCCCCAGCATTTT
cdr3_aa: CASSSAVYNQPQHF
clone_size: few
d_call: -
v_call: TRBV27
j_call: TRBJ1-5

cdr3_nt: TGTGCCAGCAGCTTAGCGGAGGGGCCATATGGCTACACCTTC
cdr3_aa: CASSLAEGPYGYTF
clone_size: -
d_call: -
v_call: TRBV7-9
j_call: TRBJ1-2

cdr3_nt: TGCAGTGCTGGCAAGGAGACCCAGTACTTC
cdr3_aa: CSAGKETQYF
clone_size: -
d_call: -
v_call: TRBV20-1
j_call: TRBJ2-5

cdr3_nt: TGTGCCAGCAGCGATCGGGGCTGGAACACTGAAGCTTTCTTT
cdr3_aa: CASSDRGWNTEAFF
clone_size: few
d_call: -
v_call: TRBV7-9
j_call: TRBJ1-1

cdr3_nt: TGTGCCAGCACCCGGGGCGAGGCCAAAAACATTCAGTACTTC
cdr3_aa: CASTRGEAKNIQYF
clone_size: -
d_call: -
v_call: TRBV12-3/TRBV12-4
j_call: TRBJ2-4

cdr3_nt: TGCAGTGCTAGAAGGCAGGCGTTAAACACCGGGGAGCTGTTTTTT
cdr3_aa: CSARRQALNTGELFF
clone_size: -
d_call: -
v_call: TRBV20-1
j_call: TRBJ2-2

cdr3_nt: TGTGCCAGCAGGCTAGGAGGAGCAACTAGCGGGGGGTACGAGCAGTACTTC
cdr3_aa: CASRLGGATSGGYEQYF
clone_size: few
d_call: TRBD2
v_call: TRBV28
j_call: TRBJ2-7

cdr3_nt: TGCAGCGTTGAAAGGACAGTCGGAAAACTGTTTTTT
cdr3_aa: CSVERTVGKLFF
clone_size: -
d_call: -
v_call: TRBV29-1
j_call: TRBJ1-4

cdr3_nt: TGCAGTGCTAGAGGGGCCCCACAGGGAGCGGAGACCCAGTACTTC
cdr3_aa: CSARGAPQGAETQYF
clone_size: -
d_call: -
v_call: TRBV20-1
j_call: TRBJ2-5

cdr3_nt: TGCGCCAGCAGCCAAGATCATTGGAGAACAGTTCAGAATCAGCCCCAGCATTTT
cdr3_aa: CASSQDHWRTVQNQPQHF
clone_size: -
d_call: -
v_call: TRBV4-1
j_call: TRBJ1-5

cdr3_nt: TGTGCCAGCAGTTTTGAATATGGGCAGTACTTC
cdr3_aa: CASSFEYGQYF
clone_size: many
d_call: -
v_call: TRBV12-3/TRBV12-4
j_call: TRBJ2-7

cdr3_nt: TGTGCCACCAGCCTACTAGCGGGGGGCCCCCGGAGGTACAATGAGCAGTTCTTC
cdr3_aa: CATSLLAGGPRRYNEQFF
clone_size: few
d_call: TRBD2
v_call: TRBV24-1
j_call: TRBJ2-1

cdr3_nt: TGCAGTGCCCCTGGTGTCGGGGAGCTGTTTTTT
cdr3_aa: CSAPGVGELFF
clone_size: -
d_call: -
v_call: TRBV20-1
j_call: TRBJ2-2